This T cell receptor beta chain is drawn from a study of shared clonotypes between healthy human individuals. CDR1 and CDR2 from the germline V gene are SGHVS and FQNEAQ. This CDR3 is 16 amino acids long. The ends were cut back, 5 bases at V and 4 bases at J, with 18 bases in the middle. The data were produced by immunoSEQ multiplex PCR, yet TCRdb's version contains in-frame clones alone and is incomplete. The sample comprises over a million clones, nearly 99% of which are singletons, and about 0.45% rests with the top ten. The sample was naive CD4+ T cells sorted from blood. As to subset: CD45RA+ positively selected. This clonotype was obtained from a man aged 25-40 years in good health. The V and J genes are TRBV7-8 and TRBJ2-1, with D perhaps being TRBD1 or TRBD2 (5 bases each). DNA of the CDR3: TGTGCCAGCAGCCCCTCTGTGAGGGACCGTTACAATGAGCAGTTCTTC. This codes for CASSPSVRDRYNEQFF.